Listed here are 25 T cell receptor beta chains from one sample, sequenced in a study of glioma-infiltrating T cells after dendritic cell vaccination. The method was immunoSEQ multiplex PCR; TCRdb's version includes in-frame clones alone and lacks a portion of them. The sample lists fewer than 75,000 clones, over 65% occurring once. Indicated time point: after dendritic cell vaccination, including at tumor progression/relapse. Sample: blood, taken after dendritic cell vaccination. The origin of the receptors is a human donor with glioblastoma.

The J gene is TRBJ2-1, the V gene TRBV7-9; tentatively, D is TRBD1 (6 bases). CDR3 length equals 15 residues. With 5 bases removed from V and 3 bases from J, the gap between germline ends came to 14 bases. Germline V gene data show CDR1 as SEHNR and CDR2 as FQNEAQ (reference sequence). The CDR3 region is CASSKTGPIYNEQFF. CDR3 coding DNA: TGTGCCAGCAGCAAGACAGGTCCCATCTACAATGAGCAGTTCTTC.

The chain combines TRBV9 with TRBJ2-5; TRBD2 might be the D (7 bases). There are 18 residues in the CDR3. Germline V gene lookup returns CDR1 SGDLS and CDR2 YYNGEE. V lost 4 bases and J lost 5, with 27 bases in between. The CDR3 reads CASSPSLGRGASGETQYF. The CDR3 DNA reads as TGTGCCAGCAGCCCCTCTTTAGGACGGGGGGCGTCTGGGGAGACCCAGTACTTC. Combining the CDR3 with reference TRBV9 and TRBJ2-5 gives the whole variable domain DSGVTQTPKHLITATGQRVTLRCSPRSGDLSVYWYQQSLDQGLQFLIQYYNGEERAKGNILERFSAQQFPDLHSELNLSSLELGDSALYFCASSPSLGRGASGETQYFGPGTRLLVL.

For this clone: The sample contains more than one DNA sequence encoding this CDR3. The chain carries TRBV6-5 and TRBJ1-5, with TRBD1 matching 8 bases. The CDR3 has 15 residues. CDR1 and CDR2 (germline): MNHEY, SVGAGI. V lost 6 bases to trimming and J lost 2 bases; unmatched junction nucleotides: 6. DNA for the CDR3: TGTGCCAGCAGGAACAGGGGGTCAGGCAATCAGCCCCAGCATTTT. Protein sequence: CASRNRGSGNQPQHF.

This clone was counted only a few times. The genes are TRBV5-4 and TRBJ2-7; TRBD2 agrees at 13 bases. The CDR3 loop spans 17 amino acids. Per germline, CDR1 SGHNT and CDR2 YYREEE (reference sequence). V lost 5 bases and J lost 4; bases outside the gene matches: 12. CDR3 sequence: CASSTSTGTSGVYEQYF. CDR3 in DNA: TGTGCCAGCAGTACGTCTACCGGGACTAGCGGGGTGTACGAGCAGTACTTC.

The count of this clone is one. The J gene is TRBJ1-6, the V gene TRBV6-4, with TRBD1 as a possible D gene (6 bases). V was cut by 3 bases and J by 8 bases, with 8 bases left in between. Germline CDR1 is MRHNA and CDR2 is SNTAGT. This CDR3 comprises 13 residues. CDR3 in DNA: TGTGCCAGCAGTGAATGGGGGCATTCACCCCTCCACTTT. This sequence encodes CASSEWGHSPLHF.

The chain joins TRBV27 to TRBJ1-2; D is possibly TRBD1 (5 bases). The germline V gene has CDR1 MNHEY and CDR2 SMNVEV (reference sequence). There are 12 residues in the CDR3. The ends were cut back, 6 bases at V and 3 bases at J, with 8 bases in the middle. The CDR3 protein is CASRTGDYGYTF. The CDR3 DNA reads as TGTGCCAGCAGGACGGGGGACTATGGCTACACCTTC.

In DNA, the CDR3 is TGTGCCAGCACCGTCGGCCAGGAGAACACTGAAGCTTTCTTT. Amino acid sequence: CASTVGQENTEAFF. This chain connects TRBV9 to TRBJ1-1; D uncertain. V was trimmed by 6 bases and J by 1 base, leaving 13 bases between them. CDR1 SGDLS and CDR2 YYNGEE come from the germline V gene. The length of the CDR3 is 14 residues.

The DNA for the CDR3 is TGTGCCAGCAGCTTGGGCTCAACCTACGAGCAGTACTTC. Translating gives CASSLGSTYEQYF. V and J are TRBV5-6 and TRBJ2-5; D remains unclear. Matching the DNA end better, TRBJ2-7 makes the J call doubtful. Germline-derived CDR1 and CDR2 are SGHDT and YYEEEE. This CDR3 comprises 13 residues.

V and J are TRBV2 and TRBJ2-5, with D perhaps matching TRBD2 (6 bases). This CDR3 has 15 amino acids. Trimming took 4 bases from V and 1 from J, leaving 13 bases between them. CDR1 is SNHLY, CDR2 FYNNEI, per germline. Here the CDR3 DNA reads TGTGCCAGCAGTGTTTTCGGGGACTTCCAAGAGACCCAGTACTTC. It specifies CASSVFGDFQETQYF. The complete variable domain, with remaining parts taken from reference TRBV2 and TRBJ2-5, reads EPEVTQTPSHQVTQMGQEVILRCVPISNHLYFYWYRQILGQKVEFLVSFYNNEISEKSEIFDDQFSVERPDGSNFTLKIRSTKLEDSAMYFCASSVFGDFQETQYFGPGTRLLVL.

The V gene is TRBV9, the J gene TRBJ2-2, with 7 bases that match TRBD1. Germline V gives CDR1 SGDLS, CDR2 YYNGEE. This CDR3 has 14 residues. With 3 bases clipped from V and 7 bases from J, the junction kept 6 bases outside the gene matches. The CDR3 spells CASSGQGTIGELFF. In DNA form, the CDR3 reads TGTGCCAGCAGCGGACAGGGAACCATCGGGGAGCTGTTTTTT.

V gene TRBV4-2 combines with J gene TRBJ1-1, with TRBD1 matching 7 bases. The germline gives CDR1 LGHNA, CDR2 YNFKEQ. The CDR3 has 18 residues. Losses at the gene ends were 1 base for V and 5 bases for J; bases not matched to a gene: 16. The CDR3 DNA is TGTGCCAGCAGCCAAGGTATTAAGGGGGCCACCTGGGGGACTGAAGCTTTCTTT. Amino acids: CASSQGIKGATWGTEAFF.

The J gene is TRBJ2-3, the V gene TRBV9, with 8 bases fitting TRBD2. The V gene end was trimmed by 3 bases and the J gene end by 0 bases; junction bases not matched to a gene: 6. Germline V gene sequence: CDR1 SGDLS, CDR2 YYNGEE. The CDR3 consists of 16 residues. This CDR3 is CASSAAGGTSTDTQYF. The DNA of the CDR3 is TGTGCCAGCAGCGCCGCGGGGGGCACTAGCACAGATACGCAGTATTTT.

The V call is TRBV29-1, the J call TRBJ2-7, with D possibly TRBD1 on 6 matching bases. V shed 0 bases and J shed 0 bases, with 9 bases lying between them. Germline CDR1 is SQVTM and CDR2 is ANQGSEA. There are 14 residues in the CDR3. CDR3 sequence: CSVEDRDNSYEQYF. The CDR3 coding sequence is TGCAGCGTTGAAGATCGGGACAACTCCTACGAGCAGTACTTC.

This sequence joins TRBV4-1 and TRBJ2-2; D is perhaps TRBD2 (6 bases). V was shortened by 1 base and J by 7 bases, with 25 bases between the two germline ends. The CDR3 spans 19 residues. Per the germline V gene, CDR1 is MGHRA and CDR2 is YSYEKL. This chain's CDR3 is CASSQGRGANLRGDGELFF. In DNA form, the CDR3 reads TGCGCCAGCAGCCAAGGCCGCGGGGCGAACCTTAGAGGGGACGGGGAGCTGTTTTTT.

The V call is TRBV7-2, the J call TRBJ2-2; 9 bases are shared with TRBD1. Per germline, CDR1 SGHTA and CDR2 FQGNSA. V lost 10 bases and J lost 6; bases outside the gene matches: 9. The CDR3 contains 14 residues. The CDR3: CATGQGTRAGELFF. The CDR3 DNA sequence: TGTGCCACAGGACAGGGGACCCGCGCCGGGGAGCTGTTTTTT.

The chain recombines TRBV7-8 with TRBJ2-7; 9 bases map to TRBD1. The V gene end was trimmed by 6 bases and the J gene end by 2 bases; junction bases not matched to a gene: 23. Germline loops: CDR1 SGHVS, CDR2 FQNEAQ. The CDR3 length is 20 residues. The CDR3 here is CASSHSRGQGIPSRAYEQYF. The CDR3 nucleotides are TGTGCCAGCAGTCACAGTCGGGGACAGGGTATACCGTCGCGAGCCTACGAGCAGTACTTC.

This chain uses TRBV6-4 with TRBJ2-1; D perhaps matches TRBD1 (6 bases). Germline V gene lookup returns CDR1 MRHNA and CDR2 SNTAGT. Trimming pared 5 bases from V and 0 bases from J, leaving 11 bases between. CDR3 length: 15 amino acids. CDR3 protein: CASSMDSSSYNEQFF. The CDR3 bases are TGTGCCAGCAGTATGGACAGTTCCTCCTACAATGAGCAGTTCTTC.

This clone came up once. V and J are TRBV10-3 and TRBJ2-7; D is perhaps TRBD2 (6 bases). Trimming removed 3 bases at V and 6 bases at J, with 15 bases between. This CDR3 has 14 residues. Germline CDR1 reads ENHRY; CDR2 reads SYGVKD. Here the CDR3 reads CAISEPGSLGEQYF. DNA of the CDR3: TGTGCCATCAGTGAACCCGGGAGTCTGGGCGAGCAGTACTTC.

The genes are TRBV29-1 and TRBJ2-5, with 7 bases that match TRBD1. CDR3 length: 15 residues. Germline V gene sequence: CDR1 SQVTM, CDR2 ANQGSEA. The V segment lost 4 bases and the J segment 0 bases; nucleotides outside the gene matches: 8. CDR3 bases: TGCAGCGTTGTTGCCGAACAGGGGCACCAAGAGACCCAGTACTTC. Protein product: CSVVAEQGHQETQYF.

The chain links TRBV18 to TRBJ1-1; maybe TRBD1 (6 bases). There are 14 residues in the CDR3. V lost 3 bases and J lost 10, with 18 bases in between. Germline CDR1 reads KGHSH; CDR2 reads LQKENI. The chain's CDR3 is CASSPARGGGVAFF. The CDR3 DNA follows: TGTGCCAGCTCACCCGCCCGGGGGGGCGGGGTAGCTTTCTTT.

The J gene is TRBJ2-5, the V gene TRBV30; 12 bases line up with TRBD2. Germline CDR1 GTSNPN, CDR2 SVGIG (reference sequence). Trimming took 3 bases from V and 5 from J; bases not matched to a gene: 7. CDR3 size: 15 residues. The CDR3 protein is CAWRNLAGGAETQYF. In DNA, the CDR3 is TGTGCCTGGAGGAATCTAGCGGGGGGGGCGGAGACCCAGTACTTC.

This sequence joins TRBV7-2 and TRBJ2-5; 9 positions match TRBD1. With 7 bases clipped from V and 4 bases from J, the junction kept 7 bases outside the gene matches. The CDR3 spans 14 residues. CDR1 and CDR2 from the germline V gene are SGHTA and FQGNSA. The chain's CDR3 is CASTALTGGETQYF. Written as DNA, the CDR3 is TGTGCCAGCACGGCTCTGACAGGGGGAGAGACCCAGTACTTC.

The chain has TRBV5-1 and TRBJ2-7; 9 positions match TRBD2. After removal of 0 bases from V and 3 bases from J, the junction contained 4 bases not matched to a gene. The CDR3 length is 15 residues. CDR1 and CDR2 from the germline V gene are SGHRS and YFSETQ. For the CDR3, the DNA is TGCGCCAGCAGCTTGGACCCTAGCGGGGACTACGAGCAGTACTTC. Its protein is CASSLDPSGDYEQYF. Full variable domain (missing parts from reference TRBV5-1 and TRBJ2-7): KAGVTQTPRYLIKTRGQQVTLSCSPISGHRSVSWYQQTPGQGLQFLFEYFSETQRNKGNFPGRFSGRQFSNSRSEMNVSTLELGDSALYLCASSLDPSGDYEQYFGPGTRLTVT.

This chain joins TRBV13 and TRBJ2-7; possibly TRBD1 for D (5 bases). The CDR3 is 13 amino acids. Trimming removed 1 base at V and 2 bases at J, with 6 bases between. CDR1 and CDR2 (germline): PRHDT, FYEKMQ (reference sequence). DNA of the CDR3: TGTGCCAGCAGCTTAGCACAGGCCTACGAGCAGTACTTC. Amino acid sequence: CASSLAQAYEQYF.

A note on this clone: The same CDR3 arises from other DNA sequences in this sample as well. The chain links TRBV30 to TRBJ1-2, with a weak D call TRBD1 (6 bases). Trimming removed 3 bases at V and 5 bases at J, with 10 bases between. CDR1 and CDR2 (germline): GTSNPN, SVGIG (reference sequence). The CDR3 is 12 amino acids. DNA of the CDR3: TGTGCCTGGAGCGGGCAGGGGTATGGCTACACCTTC. This gives the protein CAWSGQGYGYTF.